The T cell receptor beta chain under discussion was sequenced for a study of Graves' ophthalmopathy and Graves' hyperthyroidism. About the study: Researchers classed hyperthyroidism as stable given no ophthalmopathy within 18 months of follow-up. Regarding the study as a whole: Appearing in blood as well were most expanded thyroid clonotypes above 0.001 frequency. From stable hyperthyroidism, ophthalmopathy was separated by a 13-signature model with approximately 90% sensitivity and around 80% specificity. The model's prediction of ophthalmopathy progression had roughly 71% sensitivity and 72% to 85% specificity.

In this sample, this clonotype turned up many times. What it binds is unknown. The authors amplified TCR beta CDR3 regions from RNA transcripts. Second-round multiplex PCR followed a first-round RT-PCR using HTBI primers. TCRdb re-called the multiplex PCR reads with MiXCR, one entry per CDR3 protein. The data contain about 600,000 distinct CDR3 sequences, under 45% of them seen just once; the ten biggest clones take up about 4.1%. J gave up 0 bases and V 4 bases, and 7 bases lay outside the gene matches. The germline V gene has CDR1 LGHNA and CDR2 YNFKEQ. CDR3 length: 16 residues. The sequence derives from an adult man with Graves' hyperthyroidism. Material for sequencing was peripheral blood or thyroid tissue (not recorded which). This rearrangement joins TRBV4-2 to TRBJ1-2; 8 nucleotides agree with TRBD1. CDR3 nucleotides: TGTGCCAGCAGCCGACGGACAGGGTCCCCTAACTATGGCTACACCTTC. Its protein is CASSRRTGSPNYGYTF.